This T cell receptor (beta chain) was recorded in a study of CD8 T cells in Susac syndrome. Study in general: Patients with Susac syndrome, at blood draw, were therapy-naive, on corticosteroids, or on intravenous immunoglobulin alone. Notes on the study in general: In Susac patients, clonal expansion was not detected in CD4+ cells.

The CDR3 is 11 residues long. CDR1 SQVTM and CDR2 ANQGSEA come from the germline V gene. Trimming shortened V by 6 bases and J by 9 bases, and 13 bases separated the two germline ends. With random hexamers, roughly 0.45 to 1 ug RNA was reverse transcribed. TCRdb analysed the immunoSEQ multiplex PCR reads with MiXCR anew, one entry per CDR3 protein. The data show approximately 260,000 distinct CDR3 sequences, with about 96% seen just once and approximately 0.094% held by the top ten. Negative magnetic isolation gave CD8+ and CD4+ cells; FACS enriched CD8+ TEMRA. Points on this clonotype: Antigen unknown.

The receptor comes from a human donor with Susac syndrome. The chain employs TRBV29-1 and TRBJ2-3, with a tentative D call TRBD1 (6 bases). What was sequenced was CD4+ T cells from PBMCs. This CDR3 reads CSVDQTGTQYF. The CDR3 DNA follows: TGCAGCGTGGATCAGACAGGCACGCAGTATTTT.